A selection of T cell receptor beta chains follows, all from one sample in a study of blood T cell repertoires in COVID-19. Clones were read by immunoSEQ multiplex PCR, and TCRdb kept only the in-frame ones, dropping some. The sample holds 95,000 to 150,000 clones; around 80% are singletons and the top ten take approximately 16%. Sample: peripheral blood. These receptors all come from a man in his 60s with active or convalescent COVID-19. Each CDR3 is given with its conserved first and last residue.

V gene,J gene,CDR3 protein
TRBV19,TRBJ1-5,CASSLNSNQPQHF
TRBV11-3,TRBJ2-7,CASSFSTGTGNDEQYF
TRBV4-2,TRBJ1-5,CASSQVAQGSNQPQHF
TRBV5-6,TRBJ1-5,CASSLHPRGRDSNQPQHF
TRBV3-1/TRBV3-2,TRBJ2-1,CASSRAAGVSRHEQFF
TRBV5-1,TRBJ2-1,CASSLGQQDNEQFF
TRBV7-8,TRBJ1-6,CASSTTRSSPLHF
TRBV4-2,TRBJ2-1,CASSQERFYEQFF
TRBV3-1/TRBV3-2,TRBJ2-7,CASSLRGIAGGGEQYF
TRBV19,TRBJ2-1,CASSSMVTVVEQFF
TRBV4-1,TRBJ2-1,CASSQEGVTGGWDEQFF
TRBV2,TRBJ2-1,CASARGNTGNEQFF
TRBV6-5,TRBJ2-5,CASSSPAAAQETQYF
TRBV5-1,TRBJ1-5,CASSAVGGYQPQHF
TRBV6-1,TRBJ2-1,CASSDIALSSYNEQFF
TRBV19,TRBJ2-7,CASRSQGAGEQYF